This T cell receptor (beta chain) comes out of a study of blood T cell repertoires in COVID-19. The CDR3 spans 13 residues. V shed 8 bases and J shed 3 bases, with 11 bases lying between them. From germline, CDR1 is GTSNPN and CDR2 SVGIG (reference sequence). TCRdb keeps only in-frame clones here, not all; method: immunoSEQ multiplex PCR. The table has some 130,000 clones, approximately 80% seen once. This clonotype was obtained from an elderly woman with acute or convalescent COVID-19. The V and J genes are TRBV30 and TRBJ1-6; D remains ambiguous. The sequenced material came from peripheral blood. The chain's CDR3 is CAGASSYNSPLHF. DNA for the CDR3: TGTGCCGGCGCTTCTAGCTATAATTCACCCCTCCACTTT. Together with reference TRBV30 and TRBJ1-6, the CDR3 gives the full variable domain: SQTIHQWPATLVQPVGSPLSLECTVEGTSNPNLYWYRQAAGRGLQLLFYSVGIGQISSEVPQNLSASRPQDRQFILSSKKLLLSDSGFYLCAGASSYNSPLHFGNGTRLTVT.